These T cell receptor beta chains were read from a single sample in a study of blood T cells in healthy people across ages. TCRdb analysed the 5' RACE reads with MiXCR anew, one entry per CDR3 protein. The sample records about 830,000 distinct CDR3 sequences, 62% being singletons. The specimen sequenced was blood. All receptors derive from a man younger than 45 in good health. CDR3s include the opening cysteine and the closing phenylalanine or tryptophan. The D gene is left open where the match is weak. The size of a clone is reported for some rows only, either as once, few or many, or as a class for expanded clones.

d_call	clone_size	v_call	j_call	cdr3_aa	cdr3_nt
-	-	TRBV9	TRBJ1-2	CASSTGQHTYGYTF	TGTGCCAGCAGCACCGGACAGCACACTTATGGCTACACCTTC
TRBD2	-	TRBV4-3	TRBJ2-3	CASSHGLAPDTQYF	TGCGCCAGCAGCCACGGACTAGCCCCAGATACGCAGTATTTT
-	many	TRBV3-1	TRBJ2-1	CASSPRDPRSGAGGQFF	TGTGCCAGCAGCCCGAGAGACCCCAGAAGTGGCGCCGGCGGGCAGTTCTTC
-	-	TRBV7-2	TRBJ2-3	CASSDNTDTQYF	TGTGCCAGCAGCGATAACACAGATACGCAGTATTTT
-	-	TRBV28	TRBJ1-5	CASSLGGPPQHF	TGTGCCAGCAGTTTAGGGGGACCGCCCCAGCATTTT
-	-	TRBV20-1	TRBJ2-4	CSANTGLEAKNIQYF	TGCAGTGCTAATACAGGATTAGAAGCCAAAAACATTCAGTACTTC
-	-	TRBV10-3	TRBJ1-2	CAIRFGDGYGYTF	TGTGCCATCAGGTTCGGAGACGGCTATGGCTACACCTTC
-	-	TRBV18	TRBJ2-7	CASSPSGVTYEQYF	TGTGCCAGCTCACCATCGGGGGTAACCTACGAGCAGTACTTC
TRBD2	-	TRBV7-6	TRBJ2-7	CVSSSGLAGGREQYF	TGTGTCAGCAGCTCGGGACTAGCGGGGGGGCGTGAGCAGTACTTC
-	-	TRBV6-1	TRBJ1-5	CASHGSNQPQHF	TGTGCCAGCCACGGATCCAATCAGCCCCAGCATTTT
-	-	TRBV4-3	TRBJ1-2	CASSQMGQRAGYTF	TGCGCCAGCAGCCAGATGGGGCAGAGGGCTGGCTACACCTTC
-	many	TRBV7-2	TRBJ2-2	CASSLAPGTLAGELFF	TGTGCCAGCAGCTTAGCCCCGGGGACCCTCGCCGGGGAGCTGTTTTTT
TRBD1	-	TRBV2	TRBJ1-2	CASGKDREHHGYTF	TGTGCCAGCGGAAAAGACAGGGAACACCATGGCTACACCTTC
-	few	TRBV6-6	TRBJ2-7	CASSTTSYEQYF	TGTGCCAGCAGTACCACCTCCTACGAGCAGTACTTC
-	-	TRBV13	TRBJ2-1	CASKEGDNEQFF	TGTGCCAGCAAAGAGGGGGATAATGAGCAGTTCTTC
TRBD1	few	TRBV5-1	TRBJ1-6	CASSLDRGLAPLHF	TGCGCCAGCAGCTTGGACAGGGGGCTAGCACCCCTCCACTTT
TRBD1	-	TRBV5-1	TRBJ2-3	CASSLTGQLPTQYF	TGCGCCAGCAGCTTGACGGGACAGCTGCCAACGCAGTATTTT